The sequence of this T cell receptor beta chain was determined in a study of T cell responses to AZD1222 COVID-19 vaccine. Broader study findings: Donor demographics were predominantly white British with a female majority; clonal diversity may be underestimated.

The CDR3 is made up of 13 amino acids. Germline values: CDR1 LNHDA, CDR2 SQIVND (reference sequence). Trimming shortened V by 5 bases and J by 4 bases, and 11 bases separated the two germline ends. The repertoire was sequenced with immunoSEQ multiplex PCR; TCRdb's copy has only in-frame clones and lacks some. Here the sample spans over 100,000 clones, 91% being singletons. As concerns this clone: The antigen is unknown.

The material sequenced was peripheral blood, taken on day 0 of AZD1222 vaccination. This receptor was identified in an adult in good health. The rearrangement links TRBV19 to TRBJ1-2; D may be TRBD1 (6 bases). DNA for the CDR3: TGTGCCAGTAGTGTGACAGGTGCCTATGGCTACACCTTC. This gives the protein CASSVTGAYGYTF.